These 25 T cell receptor beta chains came from one sample sequenced in a study of OX40 agonist ivuxolimab in advanced cancers. This table comes from immunoSEQ multiplex PCR, and its TCRdb copy is limited to in-frame clones, with some not included. Of around 37,000 clones detected, approximately 83% appear once; the ten largest clones hold about 20%. The sample in question was CD4+ or CD8+ T cells sorted from blood, obtained in a trial of the OX40 agonist ivuxolimab. The receptors were gathered from an adult with an advanced solid tumor such as melanoma, head and neck, liver or kidney cancer.

This chain joins TRBV11-2 and TRBJ2-5, with TRBD1 identical over 9 bases. Germline V gene sequence: CDR1 SGHAT, CDR2 FQNNGV. Trimming at V came to 5 bases and at J to 4 bases, leaving 8 bases not matched to a gene. This CDR3 has 15 residues. CDR3 nucleotides: TGTGCCAGCAGCCCGCCGGACAGGGGACCAGAGACCCAGTACTTC. Protein sequence: CASSPPDRGPETQYF.

The rearrangement links TRBV28 to TRBJ2-7; 9 positions agree with TRBD1. This CDR3 is 16 amino acids long. From germline, CDR1 is MDHEN and CDR2 SYDVKM. After removal of 6 bases from V and 0 bases from J, the junction contained 9 bases not matched to a gene. CDR3 region: CASRGRRDRASYEQYF. The CDR3 nucleotides are TGTGCCAGCAGGGGACGGAGGGACAGGGCCTCCTACGAGCAGTACTTC.

V usage is TRBV9 and J usage is TRBJ2-6, with 7 bases lining up with TRBD1. V lost 3 bases to trimming and J lost 4 bases; unmatched junction nucleotides: 4. CDR1 and CDR2 from the germline V gene are SGDLS and YYNGEE. This CDR3 is built from 15 residues. The CDR3 sequence: CASSGDSLGANVLTF. The CDR3 DNA reads TGTGCCAGCAGCGGGGACAGTTTAGGGGCCAACGTCCTGACTTTC.

This clone was counted a few times. CDR3 residues: CASSQGLAHTDTQYF. CDR3 in DNA: TGTGCCAGCAGCCAAGGACTAGCGCACACAGATACGCAGTATTTT. J is TRBJ2-3 and V is TRBV4-2; 8 bases map to TRBD2. CDR3 length equals 15 residues. Trimming took 1 base from V and 2 from J; bases not matched to a gene: 2. Germline V gene data show CDR1 as LGHNA and CDR2 as YNFKEQ.

CDR3 region: CASSGSGELFF. The CDR3 coding sequence is TGTGCCAGCAGCGGTTCCGGGGAGCTGTTTTTT. The rearrangement uses TRBV9 and TRBJ2-2; D gene unclear. The CDR3 contains 11 residues. The V end was cut by 3 bases, the J end by 6 bases, with 3 bases between. CDR1 SGDLS and CDR2 YYNGEE come from the germline V gene.

Regarding this clone: A junction boundary mismatches the germline segment, possibly from a read error. The chain is built from TRBV10-3 and TRBJ1-1; D uncertain. Germline CDR1 ENHRY, CDR2 SYGVKD. The CDR3 spans 14 residues. The CDR3 sequence: CAISDEEDPAEVFF. For the CDR3, the DNA is TGTGCCATCAGTGATGAGGAGGACCCCGCTGAAGTTTTCTTT.

The chain carries TRBV5-8 and TRBJ2-7; TRBD2 is a possible D gene (5 bases). V was clipped by 7 bases and J by 4 bases, with 24 bases between them. The germline gives CDR1 SGHTS, CDR2 YDEGEE. The CDR3 is made up of 16 amino acids. The CDR3 region is CASETPSEADLYEQYF. The CDR3 bases are TGTGCCAGCGAAACCCCCAGTGAAGCGGACCTTTACGAGCAGTACTTC.

V gene TRBV6-1 combines with J gene TRBJ1-2; D is unclear. Germline V lookup: CDR1 MNHNS, CDR2 SASEGT. The CDR3 contains 12 residues. V was clipped by 8 bases and J by 8 bases, with 15 bases between them. DNA of the CDR3: TGTGCCAGCGGTCCCCTCGTCGTGGGCTACACCTTC. Protein: CASGPLVVGYTF.

CDR3 in amino acids: CASSLTGGVFYEQYF. CDR3 DNA: TGTGCCAGCAGCCTGACAGGGGGAGTATTTTACGAGCAGTACTTC. This rearrangement joins TRBV5-5 to TRBJ2-7, with TRBD1 matching 9 bases. Trimming took 4 bases from V and 4 from J; bases not matched to a gene: 9. Germline V gene sequence: CDR1 SGHKS, CDR2 YYEKEE (reference sequence). The CDR3 consists of 15 residues.

The chain recombines TRBV4-1 with TRBJ2-1, with a tentative D call TRBD2 (7 bases). Trimming pared 4 bases from V and 6 bases from J, leaving 22 bases between. Germline values: CDR1 MGHRA, CDR2 YSYEKL. There are 17 residues in the CDR3. The CDR3 DNA is TGCGCCAGCAGCCCCCTTTGGGGGGGGGCCGTGGGCAATGAGCAGTTCTTC. This encodes CASSPLWGGAVGNEQFF.

The CDR3 loop is CASSLPGYEQYF. CDR3 sequence (DNA): TGTGCCAGCAGTTTGCCCGGGTACGAGCAGTACTTC. This chain uses TRBV27 with TRBJ2-7, with D hard to call. The CDR3 is 12 amino acids. Deletions cut 3 bases from V and 4 bases from J, with 7 bases between. In germline, CDR1 is MNHEY, CDR2 SMNVEV (reference sequence).

This clone was recorded only once. The chain couples TRBV7-9 to TRBJ2-7; TRBD2 might be the D (6 bases). V lost 5 bases to trimming and J lost 4 bases, with 12 bases between them. Germline CDR1 is SEHNR and CDR2 is FQNEAQ (reference sequence). CDR3 size: 13 residues. This CDR3 is CASSTRGYYEQYF. The CDR3 DNA follows: TGTGCCAGCAGCACCCGGGGGTATTACGAGCAGTACTTC. Variable domain in full (rest from reference TRBV7-9 and TRBJ2-7): DTGVSQNPRHKITKRGQNVTFRCDPISEHNRLYWYRQTLGQGPEFLTYFQNEAQLEKSRLLSDRFSAERPKGSFSTLEIQRTEQGDSAMYLCASSTRGYYEQYFGPGTRLTVT.

This clone appeared a single time. The rearrangement links TRBV4-2 to TRBJ2-7; D call uncertain. Germline V gene sequence: CDR1 LGHNA, CDR2 YNFKEQ. CDR3 length: 11 residues. V dropped 0 bases and J dropped 7 bases, with 4 bases sitting between them. The CDR3 region has the DNA TGTGCCAGCAGCCAAGATTTTGAGCAGTACTTC. This sequence encodes CASSQDFEQYF.

This chain joins TRBV6-1 and TRBJ2-1; possible D gene TRBD2, 5 bases. Trimming removed 3 bases at V and 7 bases at J, with 13 bases between. The CDR3 is 14 amino acids. The germline V gene encodes CDR1 MNHNS and CDR2 SASEGT. CDR3 nucleotide sequence: TGTGCCAGCAGTGATTTTTCAGGCGGGAATGAGCAGTTCTTC. It codes for CASSDFSGGNEQFF.

The chain carries TRBV28 and TRBJ2-3, with 9 bases lining up with TRBD1. This CDR3 is built from 15 residues. Trimming took 6 bases from V and 1 from J; bases not matched to a gene: 5. Germline CDR1 is MDHEN and CDR2 is SYDVKM. DNA of the CDR3: TGTGCCAGCAGAATAAGACAGGGGGGCACAGATACGCAGTATTTT. Residues: CASRIRQGGTDTQYF.

V gene TRBV27 combines with J gene TRBJ2-7; D is possibly TRBD1 or TRBD2 (5 bases each). CDR1 is MNHEY and CDR2 is SMNVEV in the germline V gene (reference sequence). Trimming took off 4 bases at V and 6 bases at J, with 10 bases between the two ends. This CDR3 contains 12 residues. CDR3 DNA sequence: TGTGCCAGCAGTTACGAGGGGCTCGAGCAGTACTTC. It yields the protein CASSYEGLEQYF.

The rearrangement links TRBV6-4 to TRBJ2-3; 9 nucleotides line up with TRBD2. V lost 0 bases to trimming and J lost 1 base; unmatched junction nucleotides: 5. There are 17 residues in the CDR3. The germline V gene encodes CDR1 MRHNA and CDR2 SNTAGT. The CDR3, as DNA: TGTGCCAGCAGTGACTCTTATAGCGGGGGTGGCACAGATACGCAGTATTTT. Translated: CASSDSYSGGGTDTQYF.

In its sample, this clone was seen a few times. The chain combines TRBV7-8 with TRBJ2-1; D ambiguous. From germline, CDR1 is SGHVS and CDR2 FQNEAQ. V was shortened by 6 bases and J by 0 bases, with 15 bases between the two germline ends. This CDR3 contains 16 residues. In nucleotides, the CDR3 is TGTGCCAGCAGTGGATTACGTTACGTCTCCTACAATGAGCAGTTCTTC. Its protein product is CASSGLRYVSYNEQFF.

This clone appeared a single time. The J gene is TRBJ2-7, the V gene TRBV25-1, with D uncertain. CDR1 is MGHDK, CDR2 SYGVNS, per germline. Trimming took 2 bases from V and 8 from J, leaving 13 bases between them. The CDR3 spans 13 residues. The DNA for the CDR3 is TGTGCCAGCAGTGAACCTGACACCCAAAAGCAGTACTTC. This encodes CASSEPDTQKQYF.

The V and J genes are TRBV27 and TRBJ2-5, with TRBD1 matching 8 bases. The CDR3 has 15 residues. From germline, CDR1 is MNHEY and CDR2 SMNVEV (reference sequence). The V and J ends lost 1 base and 2 bases, in that order; junction bases with no gene match: 3. This CDR3 is CASSLFGTGQETQYF. CDR3 DNA: TGTGCCAGCAGTTTATTTGGGACAGGTCAAGAGACCCAGTACTTC.

This chain joins TRBV6-1 and TRBJ2-5; TRBD2 might be the D (5 bases). The DNA end is more similar to TRBJ2-7, so the J call may be wrong. This CDR3 region has 15 residues. From germline, CDR1 is MNHNS and CDR2 SASEGT. Here the CDR3 reads CASSEAGGSSYEQYF. CDR3 nucleotide sequence: TGTGCCAGCAGTGAAGCTGGAGGTAGCTCCTACGAGCAGTACTTC.

The rearrangement links TRBV5-1 to TRBJ2-5, with D possibly matching TRBD2 (7 bases). TRBJ2-7 explains the end of the DNA better; the J call may be wrong. The CDR3 covers 15 residues. Germline CDR1 and CDR2: SGHRS and YFSETQ. The CDR3 spells CASSPPDGGLYEQYF. CDR3 coding DNA: TGCGCCAGCAGCCCCCCGGACGGGGGGCTTTACGAGCAGTACTTC.

V is TRBV28 and J is TRBJ2-5; perhaps TRBD2 as D (6 bases). The CDR3 contains 12 residues. CDR1 and CDR2 from the germline V gene are MDHEN and SYDVKM. V was cut by 2 bases and J by 7 bases, with 8 bases left in between. The CDR3 DNA reads as TGTGCCAGCAGTTTAACAGCGGGGACCCAGTACTTC. Amino acid sequence: CASSLTAGTQYF. The whole variable domain, filled in from reference TRBV28 and TRBJ2-5, reads DVKVTQSSRYLVKRTGEKVFLECVQDMDHENMFWYRQDPGLGLRLIYFSYDVKMKEKGDIPEGYSVSREKKERFSLILESASTNQTSMYLCASSLTAGTQYFGPGTRLLVL.

V usage is TRBV13 and J usage is TRBJ2-7; 7 bases map to TRBD2. J was trimmed by 6 bases and V by 5 bases; bases with no gene match: 7. Per the germline V gene, CDR1 is PRHDT and CDR2 is FYEKMQ (reference sequence). This CDR3 is built from 13 residues. CDR3 sequence (DNA): TGTGCCAGCAGCCTTCGGACTAGTTTCGAGCAGTACTTC. Its protein product is CASSLRTSFEQYF.

DNA of the CDR3: TGTGCCAGCAGCTTAGTATTCGGGGATGGCTACACCTTC. Its protein is CASSLVFGDGYTF. The J gene is TRBJ1-2, the V gene TRBV7-9; D is undetermined. This CDR3 has 13 amino acids. The V gene's germline CDR1 is SEHNR and CDR2 FQNEAQ (reference sequence). The V end lost 1 base, the J end lost 6 bases, and 9 bases lay between the germline ends.